The clone carrying this TCR beta chain was seen a few times. TCRdb's copy holds only in-frame clones and misses some; the assay was immunoSEQ multiplex PCR. The sample records 310,000 or so clones, 80% to 90% being singletons. The data stem from a study of blood T cell repertoires in COVID-19. This CDR3 has 15 amino acids. The germline V gene has CDR1 LGHDT and CDR2 YNNKEL (reference sequence). V trimming: 0 bases; J trimming: 7 bases; junction bases outside the gene matches: 4. The TCR was taken from a man aged 50 to 60 with active or convalescent COVID-19. The chain joins TRBV3-1 (or the pseudogene TRBV3-2) to TRBJ2-1; TRBD1 matches at 9 bases. The sample was peripheral blood. CDR3: CASSQDTGGWNEQFF. The CDR3 coding sequence is TGTGCCAGCAGCCAAGATACAGGGGGCTGGAATGAGCAGTTCTTC.